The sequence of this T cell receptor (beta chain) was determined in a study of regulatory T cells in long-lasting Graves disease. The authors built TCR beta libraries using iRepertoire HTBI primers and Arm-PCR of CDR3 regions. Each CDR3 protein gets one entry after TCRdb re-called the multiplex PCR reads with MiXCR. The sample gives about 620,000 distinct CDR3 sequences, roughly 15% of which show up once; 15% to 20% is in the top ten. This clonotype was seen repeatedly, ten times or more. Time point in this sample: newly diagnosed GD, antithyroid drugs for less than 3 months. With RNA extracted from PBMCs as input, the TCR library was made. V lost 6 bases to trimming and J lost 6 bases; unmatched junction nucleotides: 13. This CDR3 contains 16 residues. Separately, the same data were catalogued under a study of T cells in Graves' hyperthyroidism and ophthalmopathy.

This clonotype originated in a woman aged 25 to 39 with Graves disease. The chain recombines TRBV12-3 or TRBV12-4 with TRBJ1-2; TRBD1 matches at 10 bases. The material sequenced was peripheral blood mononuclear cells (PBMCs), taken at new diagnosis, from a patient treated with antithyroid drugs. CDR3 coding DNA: TGTGCCAGCAGCCAATCGACAGGGGGCTTCGGAAATGGCTACACCTTC. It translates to CASSQSTGGFGNGYTF.